This TCR beta chain was obtained from a study of CD8+CD57+ T cells in acquired aplastic anemia. Study summary: The sorted CD4+ and CD8+ cells yielded an average approximately 3 ug of DNA. CD4+ cells from healthy donors averaged approximately 9.8 million reads. Study results and limitations: Patients and controls shared about 30 CD8+ CDR3 sequences. Patient and control CD8+ Simpson's diversity was not significantly different.

TCR beta VDJ and CDR3 profiling used genomic DNA as template. TCRdb called the reads again in MiXCR, with one record for every CDR3 protein. Found here are some 190,000 distinct CDR3 sequences, approximately 50% of them singletons; the top ten hold 16%. Germline V gene sequence: CDR1 GTSNPN, CDR2 SVGIG (reference sequence). There are 13 residues in the CDR3. V was clipped by 2 bases and J by 6 bases, with 10 bases between them. A note on this clonotype: Its target is not known.

The receptor was isolated from a human donor in good health, serving as a control. This chain uses TRBV30 with TRBJ1-4; unclear D gene. Source material: sorted CD4+, CD8+, or CD8+CD57+ T cells (not recorded which) from PBMCs. Written as DNA, the CDR3 is TGTGCCTGGAGTTATGAAAGAGATGAAAAACTGTTTTTT. It yields the protein CAWSYERDEKLFF.